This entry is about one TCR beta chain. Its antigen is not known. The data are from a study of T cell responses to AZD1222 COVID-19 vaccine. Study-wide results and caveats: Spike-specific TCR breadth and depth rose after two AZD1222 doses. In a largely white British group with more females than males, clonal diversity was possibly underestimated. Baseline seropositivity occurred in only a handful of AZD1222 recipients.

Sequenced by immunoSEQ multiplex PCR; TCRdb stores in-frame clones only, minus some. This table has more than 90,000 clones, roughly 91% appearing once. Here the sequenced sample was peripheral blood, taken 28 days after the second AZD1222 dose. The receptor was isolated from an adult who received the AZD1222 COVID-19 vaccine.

CDR3 residues: CASSNRRGQGNEKLFF. CDR3 in DNA: TGTGCCAGTAGTAACCGCCGAGGACAGGGGAATGAAAAACTGTTTTTT. V usage is TRBV19 and J usage is TRBJ1-4; 9 bases are a match to TRBD1. The CDR3 covers 16 residues. J gave up 5 bases and V 4 bases, and 8 bases lay outside the gene matches. Germline-derived CDR1 and CDR2 are LNHDA and SQIVND (reference sequence).